This T cell receptor beta chain was identified during a study of blood T cell repertoires in COVID-19. Study summary: Samples representing acute and convalescent COVID-19 were sourced from the United States, Italy and Spain.

Original processing methods: Reference gene primers were amplified, and this amplification served to estimate nucleated cell counts. TCRdb keeps only in-frame clones here, not all; method: immunoSEQ multiplex PCR. V and J calls and clone size are copied from that table; D and trimming were computed from the DNA. The sample lists roughly 320,000 clones, roughly nine tenths occurring once. Recruitment covered about 26 US areas and drew participants whose ages spanned roughly 18 to 100 years. Cohort placement rested on clinical history that participants reported themselves. The clonotype originates from a woman between 25 and 40 years old who had been exposed to COVID-19. The sample taken for sequencing was PBMCs or T cells enriched from blood (not recorded which).

The CDR3 nucleotides read TGTGCCAGCAGCCAGGACTACTCCTACAATGAGCAGTTCTTC. Its protein product is CASSQDYSYNEQFF. The chain combines TRBV7-2 with TRBJ2-1; tentatively, D is TRBD2 (6 bases). The CDR3 sequence is 14 residues long. Trimming pared 5 bases from V and 0 bases from J, leaving 8 bases between. The germline V gene has CDR1 SGHTA and CDR2 FQGNSA.